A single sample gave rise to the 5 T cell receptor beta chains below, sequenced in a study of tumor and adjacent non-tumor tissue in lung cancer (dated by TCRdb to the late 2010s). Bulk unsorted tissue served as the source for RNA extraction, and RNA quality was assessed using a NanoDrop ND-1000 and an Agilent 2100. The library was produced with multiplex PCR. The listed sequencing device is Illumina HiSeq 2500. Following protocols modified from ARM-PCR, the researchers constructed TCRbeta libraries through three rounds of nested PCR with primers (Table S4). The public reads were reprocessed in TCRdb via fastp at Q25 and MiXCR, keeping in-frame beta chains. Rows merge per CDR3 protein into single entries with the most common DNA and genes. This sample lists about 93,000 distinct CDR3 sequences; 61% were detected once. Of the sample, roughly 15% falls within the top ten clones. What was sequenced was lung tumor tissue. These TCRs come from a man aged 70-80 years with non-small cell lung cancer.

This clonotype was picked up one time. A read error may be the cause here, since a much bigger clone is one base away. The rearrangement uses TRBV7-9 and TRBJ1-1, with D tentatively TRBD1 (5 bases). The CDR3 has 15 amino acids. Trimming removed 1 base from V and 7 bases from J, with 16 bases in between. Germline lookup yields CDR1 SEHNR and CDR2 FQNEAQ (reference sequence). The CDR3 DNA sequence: TGTGCCAGCAGCTTAGGCCGAGACAGAAGCATTGAAGCTTTCTTT. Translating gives CASSLGRDRSIEAFF.

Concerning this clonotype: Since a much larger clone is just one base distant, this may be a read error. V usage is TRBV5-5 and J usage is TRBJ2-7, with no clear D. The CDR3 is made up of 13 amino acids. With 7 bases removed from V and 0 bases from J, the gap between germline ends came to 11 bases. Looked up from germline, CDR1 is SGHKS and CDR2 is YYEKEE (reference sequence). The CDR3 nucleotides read TGTGCCAGCCGTCCGGGCAACTCCTACGAGCAGTACTTC. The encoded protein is CASRPGNSYEQYF.

CDR3 bases: TGTGCCAACAGCGGCCAGGGGGAATCACCCCTCCACTTT. Encoded protein: CANSGQGESPLHF. This chain links TRBV6-6 with TRBJ1-6; 7 bases line up with TRBD1. The germline CDR1 and CDR2 sequences are MNHNY and SVGAGI (reference sequence). The CDR3 covers 13 residues. V trimming: 10 bases; J trimming: 10 bases; junction bases outside the gene matches: 10.

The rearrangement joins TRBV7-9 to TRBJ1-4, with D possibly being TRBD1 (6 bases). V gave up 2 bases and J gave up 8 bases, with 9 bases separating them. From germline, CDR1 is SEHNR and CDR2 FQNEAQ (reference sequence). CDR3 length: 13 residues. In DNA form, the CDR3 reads TGTGCCAGCAGCTTACGTACAGGGGAAAAACTGTTTTTT. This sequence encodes CASSLRTGEKLFF.

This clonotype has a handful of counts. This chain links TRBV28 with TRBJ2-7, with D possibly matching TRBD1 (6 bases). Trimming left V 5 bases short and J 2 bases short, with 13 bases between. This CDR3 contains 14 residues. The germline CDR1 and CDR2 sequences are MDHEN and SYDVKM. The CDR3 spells CASSLQGLTYEQYF. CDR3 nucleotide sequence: TGTGCCAGCAGTCTACAGGGCCTAACCTACGAGCAGTACTTC.